The T cell receptor beta chain described here comes from a study of metastatic and nonmetastatic thyroid tumors. Study summary: Both malignant and benign thyroid patients supplied peripheral blood and tumor or nodule tissue samples, across which the repertoires of these patients were then compared.

Study-level findings and limits: TCR beta diversity was reportedly significantly higher in malignant thyroid tumors than benign nodules, in blood and tumor.

Germline-derived CDR1 and CDR2 are SNHLY and FYNNEI. The CDR3 extends over 14 amino acids. The V and J ends lost 7 bases and 7 bases, in that order; junction bases with no gene match: 4. In the original analysis: The authors used CDR3 differences across clinicopathological groups to build a distant-metastasis classifier for papillary thyroid cancer. TCRdb reanalyzed the PCR reads via MiXCR. For this entry, the V and J calls and clone size follow TCRdb and not the study's own pipeline. The sample yields about 69,000 clones, 13% to 15% seen once. This clone was recorded many times. The target antigen is unknown. The same CDR3 can be traced to other DNA sequences in this sample. Patients had received no treatment of any kind before thyroid surgery.

What was sequenced was blood. V gene TRBV2 combines with J gene TRBJ2-1; 13 bases agree with TRBD2. The TCR originated in a male donor with papillary thyroid cancer or a benign thyroid nodule (not recorded which). Some clones in this sample may be carry-over from other donors' samples. CDR3: CASKGTSGINEQFF. As DNA, the CDR3 is TGTGCCAGCAAAGGGACTAGCGGGATAAATGAGCAGTTCTTC. The full variable domain, rest sourced from reference TRBV2 and TRBJ2-1, is EPEVTQTPSHQVTQMGQEVILRCVPISNHLYFYWYRQILGQKVEFLVSFYNNEISEKSEIFDDQFSVERPDGSNFTLKIRSTKLEDSAMYFCASKGTSGINEQFFGPGTRLTVL.